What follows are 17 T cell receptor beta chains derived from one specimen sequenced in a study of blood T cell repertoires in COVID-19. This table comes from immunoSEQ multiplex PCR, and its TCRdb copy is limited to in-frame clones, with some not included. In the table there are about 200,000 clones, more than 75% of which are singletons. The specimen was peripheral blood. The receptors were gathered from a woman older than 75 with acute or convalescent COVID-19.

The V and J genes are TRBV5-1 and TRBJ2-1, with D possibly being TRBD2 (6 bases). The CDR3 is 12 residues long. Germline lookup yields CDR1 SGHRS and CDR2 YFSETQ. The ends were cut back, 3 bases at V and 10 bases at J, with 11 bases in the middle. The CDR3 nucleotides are TGCGCCAGCAGCTCCTGGGAGGAAGAGCAGTTCTTC. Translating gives CASSSWEEEQFF.

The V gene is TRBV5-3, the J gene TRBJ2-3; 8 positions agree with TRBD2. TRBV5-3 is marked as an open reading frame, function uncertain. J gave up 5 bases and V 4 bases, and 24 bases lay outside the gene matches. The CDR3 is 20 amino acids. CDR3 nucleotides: TGTGCCAGAAGCCGGAATAGCAGGGACCCAGCGGGAGAAGTTAAAGATACGCAGTATTTT. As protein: CARSRNSRDPAGEVKDTQYF.

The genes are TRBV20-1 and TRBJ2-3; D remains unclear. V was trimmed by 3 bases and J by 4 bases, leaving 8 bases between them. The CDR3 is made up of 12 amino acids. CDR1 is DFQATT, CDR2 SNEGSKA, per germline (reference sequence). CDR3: CSASPRADTQYF. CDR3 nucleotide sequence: TGCAGTGCTAGTCCACGAGCAGATACGCAGTATTTT.

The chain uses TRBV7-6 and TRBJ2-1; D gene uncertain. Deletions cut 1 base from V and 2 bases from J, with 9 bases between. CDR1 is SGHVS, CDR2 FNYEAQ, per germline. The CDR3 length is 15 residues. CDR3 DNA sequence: TGTGCCAGCAGCTTAGTTGCACAACCCTACAATGAGCAGTTCTTC. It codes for CASSLVAQPYNEQFF.

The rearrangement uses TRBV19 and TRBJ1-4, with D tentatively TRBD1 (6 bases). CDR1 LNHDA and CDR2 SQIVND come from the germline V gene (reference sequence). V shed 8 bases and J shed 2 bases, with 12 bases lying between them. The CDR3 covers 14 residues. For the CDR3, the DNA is TGTGCCAGTTGCACAGGGTCGACTAATGAAAAACTGTTTTTT. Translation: CASCTGSTNEKLFF.

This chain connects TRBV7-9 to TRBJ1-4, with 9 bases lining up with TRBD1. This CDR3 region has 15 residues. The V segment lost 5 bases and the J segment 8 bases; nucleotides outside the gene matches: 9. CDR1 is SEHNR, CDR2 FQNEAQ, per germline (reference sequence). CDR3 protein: CASSKKTGGLEKLFF. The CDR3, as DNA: TGTGCCAGCAGCAAGAAGACAGGGGGTCTGGAAAAACTGTTTTTT.

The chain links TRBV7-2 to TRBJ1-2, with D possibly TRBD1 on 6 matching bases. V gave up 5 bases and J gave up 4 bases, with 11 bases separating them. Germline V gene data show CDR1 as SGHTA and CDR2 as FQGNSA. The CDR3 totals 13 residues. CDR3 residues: CASSRGGIYGYTF. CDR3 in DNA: TGTGCCAGCAGCAGGGGGGGAATCTATGGCTACACCTTC.

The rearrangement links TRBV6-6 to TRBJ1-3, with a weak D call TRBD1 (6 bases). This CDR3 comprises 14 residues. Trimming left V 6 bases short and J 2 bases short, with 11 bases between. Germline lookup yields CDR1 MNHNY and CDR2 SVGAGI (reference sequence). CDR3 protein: CASSFGQTGNTIYF. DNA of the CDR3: TGTGCCAGCAGCTTCGGACAGACTGGAAACACCATATATTTT.

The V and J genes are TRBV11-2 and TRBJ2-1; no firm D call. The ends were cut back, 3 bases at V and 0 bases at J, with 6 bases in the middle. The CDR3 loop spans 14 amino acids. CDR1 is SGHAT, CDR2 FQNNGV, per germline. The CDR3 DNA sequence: TGTGCCAGCAGCTTCACAAGCTCCTACAATGAGCAGTTCTTC. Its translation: CASSFTSSYNEQFF.

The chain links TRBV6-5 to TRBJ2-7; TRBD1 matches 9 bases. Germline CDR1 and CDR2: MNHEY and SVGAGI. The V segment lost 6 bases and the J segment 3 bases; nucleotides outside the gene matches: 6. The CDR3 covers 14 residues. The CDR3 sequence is CASRTGTGSYEQYF. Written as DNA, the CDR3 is TGTGCCAGCAGAACCGGGACAGGGAGCTACGAGCAGTACTTC.

The CDR3 region has the DNA TGTGCCGCCGACGGCCAGGGCAAAGCTTTCTTT. Protein product: CAADGQGKAFF. V is TRBV15 and J is TRBJ1-1, with D possibly being TRBD1 (5 bases). This CDR3 comprises 11 residues. The germline CDR1 and CDR2 sequences are LNHNV and YYDKDF (reference sequence). V shed 11 bases and J shed 9 bases, with 16 bases lying between them.

Here the CDR3 reads CASSFTGTIGYEQYF. The CDR3 region has the DNA TGCGCCAGCAGCTTTACCGGGACTATCGGCTACGAGCAGTACTTC. The chain is built from TRBV5-1 and TRBJ2-7; TRBD2 matches 7 bases. The CDR3 extends over 15 amino acids. Trimming took 2 bases from V and 3 from J; bases not matched to a gene: 8. Per the germline V gene, CDR1 is SGHRS and CDR2 is YFSETQ.

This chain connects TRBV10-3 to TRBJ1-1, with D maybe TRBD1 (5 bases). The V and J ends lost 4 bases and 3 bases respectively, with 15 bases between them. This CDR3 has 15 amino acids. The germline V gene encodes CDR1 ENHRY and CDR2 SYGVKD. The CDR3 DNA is TGTGCCATCAGTGGGGAGGGACGGTGGGACACTGAAGCTTTCTTT. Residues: CAISGEGRWDTEAFF.

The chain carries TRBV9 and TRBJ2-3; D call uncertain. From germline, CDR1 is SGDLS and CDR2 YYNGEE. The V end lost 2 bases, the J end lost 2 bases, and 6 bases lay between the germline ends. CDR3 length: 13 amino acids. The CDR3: CASSVSDTDTQYF. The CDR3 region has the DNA TGTGCCAGCAGCGTGAGCGACACAGATACGCAGTATTTT. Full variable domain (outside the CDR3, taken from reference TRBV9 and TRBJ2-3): DSGVTQTPKHLITATGQRVTLRCSPRSGDLSVYWYQQSLDQGLQFLIQYYNGEERAKGNILERFSAQQFPDLHSELNLSSLELGDSALYFCASSVSDTDTQYFGPGTRLTVL.

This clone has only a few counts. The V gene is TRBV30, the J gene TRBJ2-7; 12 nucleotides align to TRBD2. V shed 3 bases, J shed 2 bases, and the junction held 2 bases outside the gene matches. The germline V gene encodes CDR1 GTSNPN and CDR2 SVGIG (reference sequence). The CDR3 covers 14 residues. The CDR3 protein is CAWRLAGGAYEQYF. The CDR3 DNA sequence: TGTGCCTGGAGACTAGCGGGAGGTGCCTACGAGCAGTACTTC.

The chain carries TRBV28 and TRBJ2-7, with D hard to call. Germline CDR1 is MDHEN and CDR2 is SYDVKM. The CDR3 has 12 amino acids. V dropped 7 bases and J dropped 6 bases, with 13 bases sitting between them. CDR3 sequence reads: CASISQILEQYF. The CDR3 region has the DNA TGTGCCAGCATTTCACAGATCCTCGAGCAGTACTTC. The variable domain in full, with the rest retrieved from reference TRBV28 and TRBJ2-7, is DVKVTQSSRYLVKRTGEKVFLECVQDMDHENMFWYRQDPGLGLRLIYFSYDVKMKEKGDIPEGYSVSREKKERFSLILESASTNQTSMYLCASISQILEQYFGPGTRLTVT.

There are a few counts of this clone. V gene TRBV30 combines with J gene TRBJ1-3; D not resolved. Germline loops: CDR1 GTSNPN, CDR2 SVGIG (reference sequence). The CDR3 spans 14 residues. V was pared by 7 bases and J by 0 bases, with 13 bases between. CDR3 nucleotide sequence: TGTGCCTCTACCAGGCCCGCCTCTGGAAACACCATATATTTT. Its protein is CASTRPASGNTIYF.